Listed below are T cell receptor beta chains from one sample, sequenced in a study of graft-versus-host responses after intestinal transplantation. The method was immunoSEQ multiplex PCR; TCRdb's version includes in-frame clones alone and lacks a portion of them. The sample carries over 90,000 clones, 90% to 95% recorded once. No antigens are known for them. The sequences come from unstimulated CD4+ T cells sorted from spleen or lymph node cells, collected before transplant. The receptors come from a human donor who was the organ donor for an intestinal transplant. The CDR3 runs from the conserved cysteine through the conserved F or W. The order of the fields is D gene, clone size, J gene, V gene, CDR3 protein, CDR3 DNA. D genes are given only for firm matches. Clone size is shown for a subset of rows, as once, few, many or a class of expanded clone.

>-|once|TRBJ2-3|TRBV29-1
CSVDGITTDTQYF
TGCAGCGTCGACGGGATAACCACAGATACGCAGTATTTT
>-|-|TRBJ2-7|TRBV19
CASSPSGSLYEQYF
TGTGCCAGTTCACCATCAGGGTCTCTCTACGAGCAGTACTTC
>-|-|TRBJ1-1|TRBV20-1
CSARVLFAFF
TGCAGTGCTAGAGTCTTATTCGCTTTCTTT
>TRBD1|-|TRBJ1-6|TRBV5-6
CASSYDRVNSPLHF
TGTGCCAGCAGCTACGACAGGGTTAATTCACCCCTCCACTTT
>-|-|TRBJ1-1|TRBV7-2
CASSLAEGMNTEAFF
TGTGCCAGCAGCTTAGCAGAGGGAATGAACACTGAAGCTTTCTTT
>TRBD2|-|TRBJ2-4|TRBV5-4
CASSGGDTAVKNIQYF
TGTGCCAGCAGCGGGGGGGATACCGCGGTCAAAAACATTCAGTACTTC
>-|-|TRBJ1-5|TRBV19
CASTEFPRQRGNQPQHF
TGTGCCAGTACCGAATTTCCCCGTCAGAGGGGCAATCAGCCCCAGCATTTT
>TRBD1|few|TRBJ2-7|TRBV6-6
CASSYSDRAGYEQYF
TGTGCCAGCAGTTACTCGGACAGGGCTGGCTACGAGCAGTACTTC
>TRBD2|-|TRBJ2-1|TRBV28
CASLPLAGDYNEQFF
TGTGCCAGCCTTCCTCTAGCGGGGGATTACAATGAGCAGTTCTTC
>-|-|TRBJ2-7|TRBV5-1
CASSLYSSYEQYF
TGCGCCAGCAGCTTGTACAGCTCCTACGAGCAGTACTTC
>TRBD1|once|TRBJ1-1|TRBV28
CASSLPLTGTGNTEAFF
TGTGCCAGCAGTTTACCTCTTACCGGGACAGGGAACACTGAAGCTTTCTTT
>TRBD1|-|TRBJ1-1|TRBV18
CASSPPYRGREAFF
TGTGCCAGCTCACCACCCTACAGGGGGCGGGAAGCTTTCTTT
>-|-|TRBJ2-7|TRBV19
CASRSTGLSYEQYF
TGTGCCAGTAGATCTACAGGGCTCTCCTACGAGCAGTACTTC
>TRBD1|-|TRBJ2-7|TRBV7-2
CASSLPRTGGYEQYF
TGTGCCAGCAGCTTACCAAGGACAGGGGGCTACGAGCAGTACTTC
>TRBD1|-|TRBJ2-7|TRBV5-6
CASSWDRDNEQYF
TGTGCCAGCAGCTGGGACAGGGACAACGAGCAGTACTTC
>-|once|TRBJ1-5|TRBV19
CASSIQNPQGPGPQHF
TGTGCCAGTAGTATACAGAACCCCCAGGGCCCCGGGCCCCAGCATTTT
>TRBD2|-|TRBJ2-3|TRBV9
CASSASGGSHFSDTQYF
TGTGCCAGCAGCGCTAGCGGGGGTTCGCATTTCTCGGATACGCAGTATTTT
>-|-|TRBJ2-7|TRBV6-1
CASSRVVATYEQYF
TGTGCCAGCAGCAGGGTTGTCGCTACCTACGAGCAGTACTTC
>-|-|TRBJ2-2|TRBV4-2
CASSQDQGVRNTGELFF
TGTGCCAGCAGCCAAGATCAAGGGGTTCGGAACACCGGGGAGCTGTTTTTT
>-|-|TRBJ1-6|TRBV6-6
CASSYRQFNSPLHF
TGTGCCAGCAGTTACCGACAGTTTAATTCACCCCTCCACTTT
>TRBD1|-|TRBJ1-1|TRBV6-5
CASSYFRGTTEAFF
TGTGCCAGCAGTTACTTCAGGGGGACCACTGAAGCTTTCTTT
>-|-|TRBJ2-4|TRBV25-1
CASNPAGIAKNIQYF
TGTGCCAGCAACCCGGCCGGGATAGCCAAAAACATTCAGTACTTC
>-|-|TRBJ1-6|TRBV7-6
CASSLAGAENSPLHF
TGTGCCAGCAGCTTAGCAGGGGCGGAGAATTCACCCCTCCACTTT